The 27 T cell receptor beta chains in this list originate from one sample, sequenced in a study of cytomegalovirus exposure and HLA in healthy donors (TCRdb year 2017). Library generation was performed with the immunoSEQ multiplex PCR assay. A mixture of 60 forward primers for TCR Vbeta segments and 13 reverse primers for TCR Jbeta segments was used in the multiplex PCR. What TCRdb holds here is the immuneACCESS table cut down to in-frame rearrangements. Part of the clones is not present; checked against another copy, under half of the missing clones reflect an unresolved V gene, and the others are unexplained. The sample data list some 200,000 clones, and approximately 84% of these were observed just once. The ten largest clonotypes hold around 3.9% of the sample. The sample taken for sequencing was PBMCs. The receptors here all came from a man between 50 and 59 years old in good health and CMV-seronegative.

This chain connects TRBV7-8 to TRBJ2-5; 10 bases agree with TRBD1. The DNA end lines up better with TRBJ2-7; the J call may be wrong. The CDR3 contains 16 residues. The germline CDR1 and CDR2 sequences are SGHVS and FQNEAQ. CDR3 protein: CASSPRRGQGPYEQYF. Written as DNA, the CDR3 is TGTGCCAGCAGCCCCCGGAGGGGACAGGGGCCCTACGAGCAGTACTTC.

The chain uses TRBV12-5 and TRBJ2-5, with D unresolved. V gave up 5 bases and J gave up 5 bases, with 6 bases separating them. Germline CDR1 reads LGHNT; CDR2 reads FRNRAP. CDR3 size: 11 residues. The CDR3 region has the DNA TGTGCTAGTGGTCTTGCGGAGACCCAGTACTTC. Encoded protein: CASGLAETQYF. The variable domain in full, with the rest retrieved from reference TRBV12-5 and TRBJ2-5, is DARVTQTPRHKVTEMGQEVTMRCQPILGHNTVFWYRQTMMQGLELLAYFRNRAPLDDSGMPKDRFSAEMPDATLATLKIQPSEPRDSAVYFCASGLAETQYFGPGTRLLVL.

V usage is TRBV6-1 and J usage is TRBJ2-5, with 8 bases fitting TRBD1. This CDR3 is 15 amino acids long. J was trimmed by 2 bases and V by 4 bases; bases with no gene match: 6. Germline CDR1 MNHNS, CDR2 SASEGT. CDR3 nucleotides: TGTGCCAGCAGTGTTCGACAGGGGATACAAGAGACCCAGTACTTC. It is translated as CASSVRQGIQETQYF.

This sequence joins TRBV19 and TRBJ2-3; TRBD2 is a possible D gene (6 bases). The CDR3 has 15 residues. Trimming removed 3 bases from V and 5 bases from J, with 15 bases in between. The germline gives CDR1 LNHDA, CDR2 SQIVND (reference sequence). CDR3 amino acids: CASSIREVGKDTQYF. In nucleotides, the CDR3 is TGTGCCAGTAGTATCAGGGAGGTTGGAAAAGATACGCAGTATTTT.

A note on this clone: At one of its ends the junction is not consistent with the germline gene, which may arise from a read error. This chain uses TRBV7-9 with TRBJ2-5; D unresolved. From germline, CDR1 is SEHNR and CDR2 FQNEAQ (reference sequence). This CDR3 is 11 amino acids long. CDR3 nucleotides: TGTTCCAGCACCGTTAAAGAGACCCAGTACTTC. The encoded protein is CSSTVKETQYF.

This chain connects TRBV6-1 to TRBJ2-3, with D perhaps TRBD2 (5 bases). From germline, CDR1 is MNHNS and CDR2 SASEGT. V lost 8 bases and J lost 4, with 19 bases in between. The CDR3 length is 15 residues. The CDR3 spells CASGGGSITSDTQYF. The CDR3 coding sequence is TGTGCCAGCGGAGGAGGCAGTATAACATCAGATACGCAGTATTTT.

V is TRBV9 and J is TRBJ1-5; maybe TRBD1 (5 bases). Germline CDR1 SGDLS, CDR2 YYNGEE. Trimming left V 0 bases short and J 8 bases short, with 15 bases between. This CDR3 region has 15 residues. Here the CDR3 reads CASSVGLGGEKPQHF. The CDR3, as DNA: TGTGCCAGCAGCGTAGGTCTTGGGGGGGAGAAGCCCCAGCATTTT.

This chain links TRBV6-1 with TRBJ1-5; D not resolved. V lost 3 bases, J lost 0 bases, and 12 bases lay in between. Germline V gene data show CDR1 as MNHNS and CDR2 as SASEGT. The CDR3 extends over 16 amino acids. DNA of the CDR3: TGTGCCAGCAGTGATGGAGGCAGCTTTAGCAATCAGCCCCAGCATTTT. Amino acids: CASSDGGSFSNQPQHF.

The genes are TRBV7-9 and TRBJ2-7; D is ambiguous. CDR1 and CDR2 (germline): SEHNR, FQNEAQ (reference sequence). With 5 bases removed from V and 6 bases from J, the gap between germline ends came to 5 bases. The CDR3 extends over 10 amino acids. The CDR3 here is CASSPIEQYF. The CDR3 coding sequence is TGTGCCAGCAGCCCCATCGAGCAGTACTTC.

The V and J genes are TRBV29-1 and TRBJ1-1; TRBD1 aligns across 7 bases. CDR3 length equals 14 residues. From germline, CDR1 is SQVTM and CDR2 ANQGSEA. Trimming cost V 3 bases and J 3 bases; bases outside gene matches: 7. CDR3 DNA sequence: TGCAGCGTTGACCTCAAGACAGGGTACACTGAAGCTTTCTTT. Translated, it gives CSVDLKTGYTEAFF.

The chain combines TRBV5-6 with TRBJ1-1; TRBD1 agrees at 8 bases. V was pared by 0 bases and J by 0 bases, with 7 bases of the junction left unmatched. The V gene's germline CDR1 is SGHDT and CDR2 YYEEEE. The CDR3 length is 17 residues. Written as DNA, the CDR3 is TGTGCCAGCAGCTTGGTTTGGACAGGGAACGTGAACACTGAAGCTTTCTTT. Amino acid sequence: CASSLVWTGNVNTEAFF.

The chain carries TRBV27 and TRBJ1-5; TRBD1 matches at 11 bases. J gave up 10 bases and V 5 bases, and 10 bases lay outside the gene matches. Germline assignment: CDR1 MNHEY and CDR2 SMNVEV (reference sequence). The CDR3 extends over 15 amino acids. CDR3 DNA: TGTGCCAGCAGTCCTAGGACAGGGGGCGGTAGACCCCAGCATTTT. It codes for CASSPRTGGGRPQHF.

This clone appeared a single time. The CDR3 DNA sequence: TGCGCCAGCAGCCGGGCCTTTGGGGGCGATACGCAGTATTTT. Its translation: CASSRAFGGDTQYF. This chain links TRBV4-3 with TRBJ2-3; D may be TRBD1 (6 bases). The CDR3 spans 14 residues. Trimming removed 4 bases at V and 6 bases at J, with 14 bases between. Germline assignment: CDR1 LGHNA and CDR2 YSLEER.

V usage is TRBV5-4 and J usage is TRBJ2-6; the match to TRBD2 covers 11 bases. The V gene's germline CDR1 is SGHNT and CDR2 YYREEE (reference sequence). There are 17 residues in the CDR3. V shed 5 bases and J 0 bases; nucleotides not matched to a gene: 4. The CDR3 here is CASSWGLAASGANVLTF. The DNA of the CDR3 is TGTGCCAGCAGTTGGGGACTAGCGGCCTCTGGGGCCAACGTCCTGACTTTC.

This chain connects TRBV19 to TRBJ2-3; weak D call: TRBD1 (6 bases). The CDR3 is 13 amino acids. CDR1 is LNHDA, CDR2 SQIVND, per germline (reference sequence). Trimming cost V 4 bases and J 2 bases, with 7 bases left between them. The CDR3 DNA is TGTGCCAGTAGTAACAGGGACACAGATACGCAGTATTTT. It is translated as CASSNRDTDTQYF.

The V call is TRBV7-9, the J call TRBJ1-2; 7 bases align to TRBD1. This CDR3 contains 13 residues. V was clipped by 5 bases and J by 8 bases; unmatched bases: 8. Germline values: CDR1 SEHNR, CDR2 FQNEAQ (reference sequence). The CDR3 bases are TGTGCCAGCAGCCAGGGACAGAGGATCGGCTACACCTTC. Its translation: CASSQGQRIGYTF. Supplemented by reference TRBV7-9 and TRBJ1-2, the full variable domain reads DTGVSQNPRHKITKRGQNVTFRCDPISEHNRLYWYRQTLGQGPEFLTYFQNEAQLEKSRLLSDRFSAERPKGSFSTLEIQRTEQGDSAMYLCASSQGQRIGYTFGSGTRLTVV.

This clone was counted only a few times. V is TRBV30 and J is TRBJ1-2, with D unclear. CDR1 and CDR2 from the germline V gene are GTSNPN and SVGIG (reference sequence). The CDR3 length is 13 residues. The V gene lost 7 bases and the J gene lost 1 base, with 13 bases spanning the gap. The CDR3 DNA is TGTGCCTCCCCTGGCCGAATTAACTATGGCTACACCTTC. It codes for CASPGRINYGYTF.

The chain links TRBV7-9 to TRBJ2-5; TRBD2 aligns across 7 bases. In germline, CDR1 is SEHNR, CDR2 FQNEAQ (reference sequence). With 5 bases clipped from V and 4 bases from J, the junction kept 1 base outside the gene matches. CDR3 size: 12 residues. The CDR3 DNA reads as TGTGCCAGCAGCGGGGGGGGAGAGACCCAGTACTTC. Translating it yields CASSGGGETQYF. Together with reference TRBV7-9 and TRBJ2-5, the CDR3 gives the full variable domain: DTGVSQNPRHKITKRGQNVTFRCDPISEHNRLYWYRQTLGQGPEFLTYFQNEAQLEKSRLLSDRFSAERPKGSFSTLEIQRTEQGDSAMYLCASSGGGETQYFGPGTRLLVL.

The chain couples TRBV7-2 to TRBJ2-1; D is perhaps TRBD1 (6 bases). Germline CDR1 reads SGHTA; CDR2 reads FQGNSA. The CDR3 covers 15 residues. V was cut by 5 bases and J by 9 bases, with 20 bases left in between. The CDR3 protein is CASSVRQDLMAEQFF. CDR3 coding DNA: TGTGCCAGCAGCGTCCGACAGGATTTGATGGCTGAGCAGTTCTTC.

V usage is TRBV18 and J usage is TRBJ2-2; the D gene is possibly TRBD1 (6 bases). The length of the CDR3 is 14 residues. The germline gives CDR1 KGHSH, CDR2 LQKENI. Trimming removed 3 bases from V and 4 bases from J, with 9 bases in between. The CDR3 reads CASSPGQVTGELFF. CDR3 DNA sequence: TGTGCCAGCTCACCGGGACAAGTCACCGGGGAGCTGTTTTTT.

This chain connects TRBV2 to TRBJ2-7; no reliable D call. V was cut by 4 bases and J by 5 bases, with 9 bases left in between. Germline CDR1 SNHLY, CDR2 FYNNEI. CDR3 length: 12 residues. The CDR3: CASSARNHEQYF. Here the CDR3 DNA reads TGTGCCAGCAGTGCCAGGAACCACGAGCAGTACTTC.

Only a few counts were recorded for this clone. V is TRBV2 and J is TRBJ1-5; 9 positions agree with TRBD1. Germline CDR1 and CDR2: SNHLY and FYNNEI. The CDR3 totals 16 residues. The V and J ends lost 3 bases and 7 bases, in that order; junction bases with no gene match: 10. The CDR3 region is CASSDQLRTGEQPQHF. Written as DNA, the CDR3 is TGTGCCAGCAGTGATCAATTACGGACAGGGGAACAGCCCCAGCATTTT.

This chain uses TRBV5-1 with TRBJ1-3; 7 bases match TRBD1. Per germline, CDR1 SGHRS and CDR2 YFSETQ. V gave up 2 bases and J gave up 2 bases; unmatched junction bases: 1. The length of the CDR3 is 14 residues. The CDR3 nucleotides are TGCGCCAGCAGCTTCGGGACAGCTGGAAACACCATATATTTT. Translating gives CASSFGTAGNTIYF.

This sequence joins TRBV4-2 and TRBJ2-7, with a weak D call TRBD1 (5 bases). With 8 bases removed from V and 0 bases from J, the gap between germline ends came to 17 bases. Germline CDR1 is LGHNA and CDR2 is YNFKEQ. The CDR3 extends over 15 amino acids. The CDR3 nucleotides are TGTGCCAGCCGGCCCCTGCAGGGTAGCTCCTACGAGCAGTACTTC. Its translation: CASRPLQGSSYEQYF.

The chain uses TRBV7-9 and TRBJ2-3; 10 nucleotides line up with TRBD2. Germline-derived CDR1 and CDR2 are SEHNR and FQNEAQ (reference sequence). V shed 4 bases and J 0 bases; nucleotides not matched to a gene: 4. CDR3 length: 16 amino acids. For the CDR3, the DNA is TGTGCCAGCAGCTCCGGGACTAGCGTTAGCACAGATACGCAGTATTTT. Its translation: CASSSGTSVSTDTQYF.

The chain combines TRBV9 with TRBJ1-2; the D gene is possibly TRBD1 (6 bases). CDR1 and CDR2 from the germline V gene are SGDLS and YYNGEE. The CDR3 loop spans 13 amino acids. V lost 7 bases, J lost 4 bases, and 14 bases lay in between. CDR3 coding DNA: TGTGCCAGCCACGCAGGGGATCTCTATGGCTACACCTTC. Protein: CASHAGDLYGYTF. Supplemented by reference TRBV9 and TRBJ1-2, the full variable domain reads DSGVTQTPKHLITATGQRVTLRCSPRSGDLSVYWYQQSLDQGLQFLIQYYNGEERAKGNILERFSAQQFPDLHSELNLSSLELGDSALYFCASHAGDLYGYTFGSGTRLTVV.

The rearrangement uses TRBV7-9 and TRBJ2-1; 12 nucleotides line up with TRBD2. This CDR3 has 15 residues. The germline gives CDR1 SEHNR, CDR2 FQNEAQ (reference sequence). J lost 5 bases, V lost 5 bases, and 4 bases had no gene match. This chain's CDR3 is CASSDRTSGNNEQFF. As DNA, the CDR3 is TGTGCCAGCAGCGATAGGACTAGCGGGAACAATGAGCAGTTCTTC.